The rows below give T cell receptor beta chains drawn from one sample of a study of T cell clones after liver transplantation. TCRdb keeps only in-frame clones here, not all; method: immunoSEQ multiplex PCR. Of nearly 55,000 clones listed, roughly 84% are singletons. Specimen: CD4+ T cells from blood, collected before liver transplant. All receptors come from a human donor who received a liver transplant. CDR3s leave out the opening cysteine and the closing phenylalanine or tryptophan.

j_call | v_call | cdr3_aa
TRBJ1-1 | TRBV28 | ASSSPMTEAF
TRBJ2-2 | TRBV5-1 | ASSLWDRVTGELF
TRBJ2-7 | TRBV19 | ASSQAGARYEQY
TRBJ1-2 | TRBV19 | ASSTRTGANYGYT
TRBJ1-4 | TRBV10-3 | AISGGQGNNEKLF
TRBJ2-7 | TRBV6-6 | ASEDRDVTYEQY
TRBJ2-1 | TRBV19 | ASSARQGSRDEQF
TRBJ1-1 | TRBV9 | ASSVGTGTRAEAF
TRBJ2-5 | TRBV5-1 | ASSVSGQQETQY
TRBJ1-3 | TRBV28 | ASRSLPSGNTIY
TRBJ1-3 | TRBV27 | ASSHTGQTGNTIY
TRBJ2-5 | TRBV29-1 | SVPSGSGSRQETQY
TRBJ1-2 | TRBV6-1 | ASNRDLGIYGYT
TRBJ2-1 | TRBV2 | ASSFGGADNEQF
TRBJ2-1 | TRBV27 | ASRTPFGRDEQF
TRBJ1-2 | TRBV6-4 | ASSDGGLYGYT
TRBJ2-6 | TRBV4-3 | ASSQDLAAQGGANVLT
TRBJ2-7 | TRBV19 | ASRDRRFYEQY
TRBJ2-7 | TRBV11-2 | ASSFLYEQY
TRBJ1-1 | TRBV5-1 | ASRLAGVNTEAF
TRBJ1-5 | TRBV7-9 | ASSLGQRNQPQH
TRBJ1-2 | TRBV7-2 | ASSSQVGYGYT
TRBJ2-7 | TRBV18 | ASSPRGAPYEQY
TRBJ1-5 | TRBV29-1 | SVTTGGNQPQH
TRBJ2-7 | TRBV29-1 | SAQGLAGPYEQY
TRBJ1-4 | TRBV18 | ASSPQQDRGPIR
TRBJ1-2 | TRBV4-3 | ASSQETGNGYT
TRBJ2-5 | TRBV2 | ASSEGGRGETQY
TRBJ1-2 | TRBV5-4 | ASSWKGSGQVILANYGYT
TRBJ1-2 | TRBV5-1 | ASSFAGQGVSNYGYT
TRBJ2-5 | TRBV5-6 | ASSLVARGLQETQY
TRBJ1-2 | TRBV4-2 | ASSQDSSTDYGYT
TRBJ1-2 | TRBV19 | ATEHRVRGYT
TRBJ1-1 | TRBV15 | ATSQGTTEAF
TRBJ2-7 | TRBV6-5 | ASSYSDRGYEQY
TRBJ1-1 | TRBV7-2 | ASSAATEAF
TRBJ1-1 | TRBV27 | ASSFREAGQAF
TRBJ1-3 | TRBV30 | AWRSGGNTIY
TRBJ2-2 | TRBV10-2 | ASREGGGYTGELF
TRBJ2-4 | TRBV28 | ASSLAGDVKNIQY
TRBJ1-1 | TRBV2 | ASSEIGRENTEAF
TRBJ2-2 | TRBV5-1 | ASSLEGRTGELF
TRBJ2-1 | TRBV13 | ASSFRNEVL
TRBJ2-3 | TRBV7-2 | ASSKNPPSGTSTDTQY
TRBJ2-7 | TRBV6-6 | ASSLPGKGVGEQY
TRBJ2-1 | TRBV7-2 | ASSLESYNEQF
TRBJ2-7 | TRBV20-1 | SAKRAYEQY
TRBJ1-1 | TRBV19 | ASSIVSKNTEAF
TRBJ2-1 | TRBV7-3 | ASSLGQGNYNEQF
TRBJ1-5 | TRBV27 | ASGPNQPQH
TRBJ1-2 | TRBV5-6 | ASSSTRKGPNYGYT
TRBJ2-3 | TRBV2 | ASSETDTQY
TRBJ2-3 | TRBV5-1 | ASSVDRTGAQY
TRBJ1-6 | TRBV19 | ATTGLPGGLLH